Listed here are 15 T cell receptor beta chains from one sample, sequenced in a study of Ad26.COV2.S vaccination and SARS-CoV-2 variants. Measured with immunoSEQ multiplex PCR; TCRdb has only the in-frame clones, and not every one. This sample has approximately 340,000 clones, with approximately 81% found just once. Regarding treatment: some 19 received Ad26.COV2.S at low or high dose, single or two shots; about 5 received placebo; per-sample allocation not given. Day 63 following the first vaccine or placebo injection was when the samples were taken. The sample consisted of peripheral blood, taken in a trial of Ad26.COV2.S vaccine versus placebo. These receptors originate from a person between 18 and 65 years old who received the Ad26.COV2.S COVID-19 vaccine or a placebo.

CDR3 amino acids: CASSQRSWSPLHF. The CDR3 DNA sequence: TGCGCCAGCAGCCAAAGATCTTGGTCACCCCTCCACTTT. This chain connects TRBV4-1 to TRBJ1-6; D not resolved. The CDR3 extends over 13 amino acids. Trimming stripped 2 bases from V and 10 bases from J, with 9 bases between. CDR1 and CDR2 from the germline V gene are MGHRA and YSYEKL.

The chain is built from TRBV4-1 and TRBJ1-2; tentative D call: TRBD1 (6 bases). V lost 0 bases and J 3 bases, leaving 14 bases between the germline ends. Looked up from germline, CDR1 is MGHRA and CDR2 is YSYEKL. There are 16 residues in the CDR3. The CDR3 sequence: CASSQDLWGAYYGYTF. The DNA of the CDR3 is TGCGCCAGCAGCCAAGATCTGTGGGGGGCCTACTATGGCTACACCTTC.

The J gene is TRBJ1-1, the V gene TRBV20-1, with D possibly being TRBD1 (6 bases). Trimming removed 3 bases from V and 5 bases from J, with 10 bases in between. This CDR3 has 12 residues. The germline CDR1 and CDR2 sequences are DFQATT and SNEGSKA (reference sequence). The CDR3 spells CSASAGTTEAFF. DNA for the CDR3: TGCAGTGCTAGTGCTGGGACAACTGAAGCTTTCTTT.

The chain's CDR3 is CASSSSGNGNTIYF. The CDR3 coding sequence is TGTGCCAGCAGTAGTTCCGGCAATGGAAACACCATATATTTT. The chain couples TRBV6-5 to TRBJ1-3; no clear D. There are 14 residues in the CDR3. CDR1 and CDR2 from the germline V gene are MNHEY and SVGAGI. V gave up 5 bases and J gave up 3 bases, with 11 bases separating them.

The CDR3 is CASSLDLGLNQPQHF. The CDR3 DNA reads as TGCGCCAGCAGCTTGGACCTCGGACTCAATCAGCCCCAGCATTTT. The genes are TRBV5-1 and TRBJ1-5; D call uncertain. V was cut by 0 bases and J by 3 bases, with 10 bases left in between. This CDR3 has 15 residues. Germline lookup yields CDR1 SGHRS and CDR2 YFSETQ. Looking up the rest from reference TRBV5-1 and TRBJ1-5 gives the full variable domain: KAGVTQTPRYLIKTRGQQVTLSCSPISGHRSVSWYQQTPGQGLQFLFEYFSETQRNKGNFPGRFSGRQFSNSRSEMNVSTLELGDSALYLCASSLDLGLNQPQHFGDGTRLSIL.

This clone was seen only once. This sequence joins TRBV4-3 and TRBJ2-1; D call uncertain. With 0 bases removed from V and 8 bases from J, the gap between germline ends came to 5 bases. Germline V gene data show CDR1 as LGHNA and CDR2 as YSLEER. This CDR3 has 12 residues. CDR3 coding DNA: TGCGCCAGCAGCCAAGACCGGGATGAGCAGTTCTTC. This translates into CASSQDRDEQFF.

V is TRBV4-3 and J is TRBJ1-4, with TRBD1 as a possible D gene (5 bases). The V end lost 1 base, the J end lost 8 bases, and 14 bases lay between the germline ends. CDR3 length equals 15 residues. In germline, CDR1 is LGHNA, CDR2 YSLEER. The CDR3 DNA follows: TGCGCCAGCAGCCAAGTGGGCAGGGTAGACGAAAAACTGTTTTTT. Translating gives CASSQVGRVDEKLFF.

The gene calls are TRBV29-1 and TRBJ2-1; D possibly uses TRBD1 or TRBD2 (5 bases each). This CDR3 is 11 amino acids long. The V end was cut by 3 bases, the J end by 10 bases, with 10 bases between. Looked up from germline, CDR1 is SQVTM and CDR2 is ANQGSEA. The CDR3 coding sequence is TGCAGCGTTGAGCCGGGGCAGGAGCAGTTCTTC. It specifies CSVEPGQEQFF.

Written as DNA, the CDR3 is TGTGCCAGCACCGCATATGGGGAAATCGTCCACGAGCAGTACTTC. As protein: CASTAYGEIVHEQYF. V usage is TRBV27 and J usage is TRBJ2-7; no clear D. This CDR3 has 15 amino acids. V lost 7 bases to trimming and J lost 5 bases, with 21 bases between them. Germline V lookup: CDR1 MNHEY, CDR2 SMNVEV (reference sequence).

This chain connects TRBV7-8 to TRBJ1-1, with 10 bases aligning to TRBD1. From germline, CDR1 is SGHVS and CDR2 FQNEAQ. This CDR3 contains 15 residues. V shed 7 bases and J 1 base; nucleotides not matched to a gene: 6. CDR3: CASNDRGRKNTEAFF. The CDR3 DNA reads as TGTGCCAGCAACGACAGGGGGCGGAAGAACACTGAAGCTTTCTTT.

The chain has TRBV2 and TRBJ2-6, with D unclear. CDR3 length: 14 amino acids. The germline V gene encodes CDR1 SNHLY and CDR2 FYNNEI. V was pared by 2 bases and J by 1 base, with 3 bases between. Written as DNA, the CDR3 is TGTGCCAGCAGTGAAAGGTCTGGGGCCAACGTCCTGACTTTC. It is translated as CASSERSGANVLTF.

V gene TRBV10-3 combines with J gene TRBJ2-3, with TRBD2 matching 7 bases. The junction had 8 bases not matched to a gene; V was cut back by 6 bases and J by 2 bases. CDR1 and CDR2 from the germline V gene are ENHRY and SYGVKD. This CDR3 is built from 15 residues. The CDR3, as DNA: TGTGCCATCAGCCAACTAGCGCCGAACACAGATACGCAGTATTTT. Encoded protein: CAISQLAPNTDTQYF.

The genes are TRBV6-5 and TRBJ2-7; either TRBD1 or TRBD2 may supply D (5 bases each). Germline V gene lookup returns CDR1 MNHEY and CDR2 SVGAGI. Trimming stripped 6 bases from V and 6 bases from J, with 18 bases between. CDR3 length: 14 amino acids. The CDR3 here is CASSREGPPREQYF. The CDR3 DNA follows: TGTGCCAGCAGCCGTGAGGGACCGCCTCGCGAGCAGTACTTC.

J is TRBJ1-3 and V is TRBV30; no firm D call. This CDR3 spans 15 amino acids. V shed 0 bases and J shed 3 bases, with 12 bases lying between them. CDR1 GTSNPN and CDR2 SVGIG come from the germline V gene (reference sequence). The CDR3: CAWSVSRAGGNTIYF. CDR3 DNA sequence: TGTGCCTGGAGTGTAAGCCGGGCGGGTGGAAACACCATATATTTT.

The gene calls are TRBV27 and TRBJ2-7, with 7 positions matching TRBD1. The CDR3 has 13 amino acids. With 3 bases clipped from V and 3 bases from J, the junction kept 2 bases outside the gene matches. Germline CDR1 MNHEY, CDR2 SMNVEV (reference sequence). The CDR3 DNA follows: TGTGCCAGCAGTTTGTCAGGGGGCTACGAGCAGTACTTC. Translation: CASSLSGGYEQYF.